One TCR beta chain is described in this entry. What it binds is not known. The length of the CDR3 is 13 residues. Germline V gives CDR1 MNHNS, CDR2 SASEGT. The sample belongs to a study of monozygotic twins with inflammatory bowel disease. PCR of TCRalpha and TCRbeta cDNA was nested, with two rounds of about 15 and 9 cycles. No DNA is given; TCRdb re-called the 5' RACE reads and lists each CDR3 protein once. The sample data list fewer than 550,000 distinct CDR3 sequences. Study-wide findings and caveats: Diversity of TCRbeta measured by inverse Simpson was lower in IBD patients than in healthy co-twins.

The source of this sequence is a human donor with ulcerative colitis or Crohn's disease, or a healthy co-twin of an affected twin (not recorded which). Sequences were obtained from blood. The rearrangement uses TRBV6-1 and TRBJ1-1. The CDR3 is CASSLTFRAEAFF.